The 21 T cell receptor beta chains presented below share a single source sample, sequenced in a study of blood T cell repertoires in COVID-19. Some clones are missing from TCRdb's copy, which holds only in-frame ones; the method was immunoSEQ multiplex PCR. Of about 80,000 clones in the sample, roughly nine tenths were seen once. Specimen: peripheral blood. The receptors shown here come from a woman at least 80 years old with active or convalescent COVID-19.

The chain recombines TRBV5-4 with TRBJ2-5, with 9 bases lining up with TRBD2. CDR1 and CDR2 from the germline V gene are SGHNT and YYREEE (reference sequence). The J segment lost 2 bases and the V segment lost 0 bases, leaving 5 bases of the junction unmatched. The CDR3 extends over 16 amino acids. In DNA, the CDR3 is TGTGCCAGCAGCTTGGGTTCTAGCGGGGTACAAGAGACCCAGTACTTC. It translates to CASSLGSSGVQETQYF.

This clone was found once. The J gene is TRBJ2-5, the V gene TRBV29-1; perhaps TRBD2 as D (5 bases). This CDR3 is built from 13 residues. Germline lookup yields CDR1 SQVTM and CDR2 ANQGSEA. V lost 4 bases, J lost 4 bases, and 13 bases lay in between. The CDR3 spells CSVGPRLSETQYF. In DNA form, the CDR3 reads TGCAGCGTTGGGCCGCGACTATCAGAGACCCAGTACTTC.

The rearrangement links TRBV6-2 or TRBV6-3 to TRBJ2-1, with 12 bases that match TRBD2. This CDR3 is 17 amino acids long. The V gene's germline CDR1 is MNHEY and CDR2 SVGEGT. Germline trimming cut 4 bases from V and 10 bases from J; bases unmatched to any gene: 14. The CDR3 bases are TGTGCCAGCAGTTTATACCGACTAGCGGGAGAGGGTGGGGAGCAGTTCTTC. Its translation: CASSLYRLAGEGGEQFF.

The rearrangement links TRBV27 to TRBJ1-2, with 7 positions matching TRBD1. In germline, CDR1 is MNHEY, CDR2 SMNVEV (reference sequence). V was pared by 5 bases and J by 4 bases, with 7 bases of the junction left unmatched. This CDR3 has 14 residues. In DNA, the CDR3 is TGTGCCAGCAGTCCGACACAGGGGTCCTATGGCTACACCTTC. Protein: CASSPTQGSYGYTF.

CDR3 sequence reads: CASSLTGNGANVLTF. The CDR3 bases are TGTGCCAGCAGTTTGACAGGGAACGGGGCCAACGTCCTGACTTTC. The rearrangement uses TRBV28 and TRBJ2-6; 7 bases are a match to TRBD1. The CDR3 contains 15 residues. Trimming removed 3 bases from V and 4 bases from J; junction bases left unmatched: 3. Germline V gives CDR1 MDHEN, CDR2 SYDVKM.

The chain joins TRBV9 to TRBJ1-1, with D unresolved. This CDR3 is 13 amino acids long. V shed 2 bases and J shed 1 base, with 6 bases lying between them. Germline V lookup: CDR1 SGDLS, CDR2 YYNGEE. Here the CDR3 reads CASSVAGNTEAFF. The CDR3 DNA reads as TGTGCCAGCAGCGTGGCAGGGAACACTGAAGCTTTCTTT.

This clone appeared once. The V gene is TRBV6-4, the J gene TRBJ2-1, with 10 bases fitting TRBD1. With 5 bases clipped from V and 5 bases from J, the junction kept 9 bases outside the gene matches. The V gene's germline CDR1 is MRHNA and CDR2 SNTAGT. The CDR3 runs to 16 residues. CDR3: CASSPMPGQGNNEQFF. The CDR3 DNA is TGTGCCAGCAGTCCTATGCCGGGACAGGGGAACAATGAGCAGTTCTTC.

This clone came up once. The genes are TRBV4-3 and TRBJ2-3; unclear D gene. Looked up from germline, CDR1 is LGHNA and CDR2 is YSLEER. Trimming removed 1 base at V and 6 bases at J, with 11 bases between. CDR3 length: 14 amino acids. CDR3 loop: CASSQVKQRDTQYF. The DNA for the CDR3 is TGCGCCAGCAGCCAAGTTAAGCAGAGGGATACGCAGTATTTT.

The gene calls are TRBV5-1 and TRBJ2-7; tentatively, D is TRBD1 (6 bases). The CDR3 has 14 amino acids. Trimming took 4 bases from V and 0 from J, leaving 11 bases between them. Germline-derived CDR1 and CDR2 are SGHRS and YFSETQ. The CDR3, as DNA: TGCGCCAGCAGCCCTAACAGGGCCTCCTACGAGCAGTACTTC. Amino acid sequence: CASSPNRASYEQYF.

This clone was seen a few times. The V gene is TRBV5-1, the J gene TRBJ2-7; a weak D match, TRBD1 (6 bases). The V end was cut by 1 base, the J end by 0 bases, with 17 bases between. Germline V gene sequence: CDR1 SGHRS, CDR2 YFSETQ. CDR3 size: 17 residues. DNA of the CDR3: TGCGCCAGCAGCTTGATGTTCGACAGGTGGAGCTCCTACGAGCAGTACTTC. This translates into CASSLMFDRWSSYEQYF.

The rearrangement uses TRBV6-1 and TRBJ1-3; 7 nucleotides agree with TRBD1. With V trimmed by 0 bases and J by 2 bases, 4 bases remained unmatched. Germline V gives CDR1 MNHNS, CDR2 SASEGT. The CDR3 is 16 residues long. CDR3 DNA: TGTGCCAGCAGTGAAGCGACGACAGGGACTGGAAACACCATATATTTT. Residues: CASSEATTGTGNTIYF.

This clone was detected only a few times. J is TRBJ1-4 and V is TRBV3-1 (or the pseudogene TRBV3-2); 10 bases agree with TRBD1. V lost 4 bases and J lost 7; bases outside the gene matches: 12. Germline CDR1 LGHDT, CDR2 YNNKEL (reference sequence). The CDR3 has 17 amino acids. CDR3 DNA: TGTGCCAGCAGCCCGGGACAGGGGCGGGCTGATCGTGAAAAACTGTTTTTT. This encodes CASSPGQGRADREKLFF.

This clone has a single count. The gene calls are TRBV4-1 and TRBJ2-5; D may be TRBD1 (6 bases). The CDR3 is 14 residues long. Germline V CDR1 and CDR2: MGHRA, YSYEKL. The V end lost 1 base, the J end lost 3 bases, and 9 bases lay between the germline ends. In DNA form, the CDR3 reads TGCGCCAGCAGCCAAGGGGCAGGGGAAGAGACCCAGTACTTC. Its translation: CASSQGAGEETQYF.

This clone appeared a single time. This chain connects TRBV6-4 to TRBJ2-4; tentatively, D is TRBD1 (5 bases). V dropped 0 bases and J dropped 1 base, with 7 bases sitting between them. The CDR3 covers 15 residues. In germline, CDR1 is MRHNA, CDR2 SNTAGT. CDR3 coding DNA: TGTGCCAGCAGTGACTCCCCAGGGGCCAAAAACATTCAGTACTTC. It is translated as CASSDSPGAKNIQYF.

This rearrangement joins TRBV6-5 to TRBJ1-1; maybe TRBD1 (6 bases). This CDR3 is 16 amino acids long. Trimming stripped 4 bases from V and 1 base from J, with 16 bases between. Germline lookup yields CDR1 MNHEY and CDR2 SVGAGI. CDR3 sequence: CASSSPRRGGNTEAFF. The CDR3 DNA sequence: TGTGCCAGCAGTTCCCCTCGGAGGGGGGGGAACACTGAAGCTTTCTTT.

The rearrangement links TRBV25-1 to TRBJ2-1, with 10 bases identical to TRBD1. This CDR3 contains 14 residues. The V segment lost 4 bases and the J segment 6 bases; nucleotides outside the gene matches: 3. Germline V gives CDR1 MGHDK, CDR2 SYGVNS. DNA for the CDR3: TGTGCCAGCAGTGGGGACAGGGGCCCCAATGAGCAGTTCTTC. Protein sequence: CASSGDRGPNEQFF.

V and J are TRBV10-3 and TRBJ1-6, with 7 bases that match TRBD1. Looked up from germline, CDR1 is ENHRY and CDR2 is SYGVKD. V gave up 9 bases and J gave up 6 bases; unmatched junction bases: 11. CDR3 length: 15 amino acids. CDR3 protein: CAIKRDRLLNSPLHF. The CDR3 DNA reads as TGTGCCATTAAACGGGACAGACTACTTAATTCACCCCTCCACTTT.

This clone was counted a single time. The chain employs TRBV15 and TRBJ2-1; 9 nucleotides line up with TRBD2. Germline V lookup: CDR1 LNHNV, CDR2 YYDKDF (reference sequence). This CDR3 has 13 residues. Trimming cost V 1 base and J 10 bases; bases outside gene matches: 2. CDR3 loop: CATSRGTSVEQFF. The CDR3 nucleotides read TGTGCCACCAGCAGAGGGACTAGCGTCGAGCAGTTCTTC.

The table lists this clone with a count of one. The V and J genes are TRBV27 and TRBJ1-3; D ambiguous. Per germline, CDR1 MNHEY and CDR2 SMNVEV (reference sequence). V lost 0 bases and J 2 bases, leaving 11 bases between the germline ends. This CDR3 has 16 residues. The CDR3 region is CASSLSPGFPGNTIYF. The CDR3 nucleotides are TGTGCCAGCAGTTTATCTCCCGGGTTCCCTGGAAACACCATATATTTT.

The chain uses TRBV7-3 and TRBJ2-1, with D possibly TRBD2 on 7 matching bases. The CDR3 loop spans 17 amino acids. V was clipped by 5 bases and J by 10 bases, with 27 bases between them. The germline V gene has CDR1 SGHTA and CDR2 FQGTGA. CDR3 sequence (DNA): TGTGCCAGCAGCAAGAGGGGGGCGGGATCGACTAGCAACGAGCAGTTCTTC. Amino acid sequence: CASSKRGAGSTSNEQFF.

The rearrangement links TRBV7-9 to TRBJ1-1; TRBD1 matches 8 bases. This CDR3 region has 15 residues. V lost 5 bases, J lost 4 bases, and 9 bases stayed unmatched. Germline V lookup: CDR1 SEHNR, CDR2 FQNEAQ (reference sequence). This chain's CDR3 is CASSQISGTGTEAFF. The CDR3 DNA reads TGTGCCAGCAGCCAAATTTCCGGGACAGGCACTGAAGCTTTCTTT. The full variable domain, its missing parts supplied by reference TRBV7-9 and TRBJ1-1, is DTGVSQNPRHKITKRGQNVTFRCDPISEHNRLYWYRQTLGQGPEFLTYFQNEAQLEKSRLLSDRFSAERPKGSFSTLEIQRTEQGDSAMYLCASSQISGTGTEAFFGQGTRLTVV.